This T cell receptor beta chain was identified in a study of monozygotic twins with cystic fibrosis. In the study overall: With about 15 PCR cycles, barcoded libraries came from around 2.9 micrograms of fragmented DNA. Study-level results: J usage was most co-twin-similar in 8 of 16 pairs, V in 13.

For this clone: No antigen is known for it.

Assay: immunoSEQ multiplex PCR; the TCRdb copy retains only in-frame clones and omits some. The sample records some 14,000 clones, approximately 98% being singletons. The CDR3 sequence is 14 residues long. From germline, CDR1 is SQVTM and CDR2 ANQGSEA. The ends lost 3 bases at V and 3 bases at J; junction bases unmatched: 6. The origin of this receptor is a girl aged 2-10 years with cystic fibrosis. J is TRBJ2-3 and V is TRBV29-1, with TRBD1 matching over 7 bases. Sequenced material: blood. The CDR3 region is CSVEPGGRTDTQYF. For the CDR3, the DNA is TGCAGCGTTGAGCCAGGGGGAAGGACAGATACGCAGTATTTT.